This TCR beta chain was recorded in a study of T cells in Graves' hyperthyroidism and ophthalmopathy. Study-wide results and limits: In validation, the model predicted ophthalmopathy. These predictions came a median about 6.8 months before onset.

RNA transcripts yielded amplified TCR beta CDR3 regions. The primer set for the first-round RT-PCR of the TCR CDR3 was HTBI. TCRdb reprocessed the multiplex PCR reads via MiXCR and lists one record per CDR3 protein. Among under 300,000 distinct CDR3 sequences, about 25% were seen once, and the ten largest hold about a quarter. The CDR3 spans 15 residues. Per the germline V gene, CDR1 is KGHSH and CDR2 is LQKENI. The V and J ends lost 3 bases and 6 bases respectively, with 17 bases between them. This clonotype was seen at least ten times. Antigen: not known. This chain connects TRBV18 to TRBJ1-2, with D perhaps matching TRBD1 (6 bases). The sample taken for sequencing was blood. The TCR was taken from a man aged 40-49 years with Graves' hyperthyroidism that later progressed to Graves' ophthalmopathy. The DNA of the CDR3 is TGTGCCAGCTCACCCTATGAGGACAGACGCCATGGCTACACCTTC. It specifies CASSPYEDRRHGYTF. The complete variable domain, with remaining parts taken from reference TRBV18 and TRBJ1-2, reads NAGVMQNPRHLVRRRGQEARLRCSPMKGHSHVYWYRQLPEEGLKFMVYLQKENIIDESGMPKERFSAEFPKEGPSILRIQQVVRGDSAAYFCASSPYEDRRHGYTFGSGTRLTVV.